The 14 T cell receptor beta chains below all came from one sample that was sequenced in a study of CD8 T cells in Susac syndrome. RNA was extracted with the RNeasy kit, and a quantity of about 0.45 to 1 ug was reverse transcribed using random hexamers. Each CDR3 protein is one row after TCRdb ran MiXCR on the immunoSEQ multiplex PCR reads. The sample carries approximately 100,000 distinct CDR3 sequences, about nine tenths recorded once. Sequencing used CD4+ T cells from PBMCs. The origin of the receptors is a human donor in good health.

This clonotype appeared a single time. This chain connects TRBV20-1 to TRBJ1-2, with D possibly being TRBD1 (6 bases). V dropped 2 bases and J dropped 0 bases, with 13 bases sitting between them. CDR1 is DFQATT and CDR2 is SNEGSKA in the germline V gene (reference sequence). The CDR3 extends over 15 amino acids. The CDR3 DNA reads TGCAGTGCTAGAACCGGGGGCCCCGCTAACTATGGCTACACCTTC. This gives the protein CSARTGGPANYGYTF.

The J gene is TRBJ2-3, the V gene TRBV7-2; no definite D call. The germline gives CDR1 SGHTA, CDR2 FQGNSA. V was cut by 1 base and J by 0 bases, with 8 bases left in between. This CDR3 comprises 15 residues. The DNA for the CDR3 is TGTGCCAGCAGCTTAGACCTGGCGAGCACAGATACGCAGTATTTT. Residues: CASSLDLASTDTQYF.

The genes are TRBV28 and TRBJ2-7; D tentatively reads TRBD1 or TRBD2 (6 bases each). This CDR3 region has 17 residues. CDR1 is MDHEN, CDR2 SYDVKM, per germline. V was cut by 3 bases and J by 1 base, with 19 bases left in between. The CDR3 nucleotides read TGTGCCAGCAGTTTGCCCTCCCCGGGGGCCTTATCCTACGAGCAGTACTTC. Protein: CASSLPSPGALSYEQYF.

The CDR3 loop reads CASRGQGAVYIQYF. For the CDR3, the DNA is TGTGCCAGTAGGGGACAGGGGGCCGTATACATTCAGTACTTC. The chain uses TRBV19 and TRBJ2-4, with TRBD1 matching over 12 bases. The CDR3 loop spans 14 amino acids. Germline V gene data show CDR1 as LNHDA and CDR2 as SQIVND (reference sequence). Germline trimming cut 6 bases from V and 8 bases from J; bases unmatched to any gene: 5.

The rearrangement joins TRBV7-2 to TRBJ2-5; D unclear. The CDR3 length is 11 residues. Trimming shortened V by 4 bases and J by 7 bases, and 7 bases separated the two germline ends. From germline, CDR1 is SGHTA and CDR2 FQGNSA. In nucleotides, the CDR3 is TGTGCCAGCAGCTCCGGTACGACCCAGTACTTC. Its translation is CASSSGTTQYF.

The chain combines TRBV14 with TRBJ1-2; maybe TRBD1 (5 bases). This CDR3 comprises 15 residues. CDR1 and CDR2 (germline): SGHDN, FVKESK. V lost 1 base and J 8 bases, leaving 17 bases between the germline ends. CDR3 region: CASSQVYDRDRGYTF. The CDR3 DNA follows: TGTGCCAGCAGCCAAGTTTATGACAGAGATAGAGGCTACACCTTC.

The V gene is TRBV20-1, the J gene TRBJ2-1; unclear D gene. Trimming shortened V by 0 bases and J by 5 bases, and 14 bases separated the two germline ends. The CDR3 contains 15 residues. The V gene's germline CDR1 is DFQATT and CDR2 SNEGSKA (reference sequence). CDR3 region: CSARDPLGSNNEQFF. DNA of the CDR3: TGCAGTGCTAGAGATCCCTTAGGGTCAAACAATGAGCAGTTCTTC.

This chain links TRBV12-3 or TRBV12-4 with TRBJ2-5, with 8 nucleotides matching TRBD2. V gave up 6 bases and J gave up 5 bases; unmatched junction bases: 11. CDR3 length: 15 residues. The CDR3 nucleotides are TGTGCCAGCAGCCTTGTGGCGGGAGGCACGGAGACCCAGTACTTC. Translation gives CASSLVAGGTETQYF.

The rearrangement joins TRBV4-3 to TRBJ2-1; perhaps TRBD2 as D (7 bases). The germline V gene has CDR1 LGHNA and CDR2 YSLEER. V was shortened by 0 bases and J by 2 bases, with 14 bases between the two germline ends. CDR3 length equals 17 residues. The CDR3 protein is CASSQEGGGRTYNEQFF. In DNA, the CDR3 is TGCGCCAGCAGCCAAGAGGGGGGCGGGAGAACCTACAATGAGCAGTTCTTC.

This rearrangement joins TRBV14 to TRBJ2-1; TRBD1 or TRBD2 may be the D gene (5 bases each). Trimming took off 3 bases at V and 7 bases at J, with 19 bases between the two ends. Germline CDR1 is SGHDN and CDR2 is FVKESK. This CDR3 contains 16 residues. CDR3 in amino acids: CASSHPGIDGMNEQFF. DNA of the CDR3: TGTGCCAGCAGCCACCCAGGGATCGACGGGATGAATGAGCAGTTCTTC.

The table lists this clonotype with a count of one. The chain employs TRBV29-1 and TRBJ2-5, with TRBD1 as a possible D gene (5 bases). The V gene lost 4 bases and the J gene lost 5 bases, with 11 bases spanning the gap. CDR1 is SQVTM and CDR2 is ANQGSEA in the germline V gene. The CDR3 sequence is 12 residues long. The CDR3 loop reads CSVAGSGETQYF. CDR3 DNA sequence: TGCAGCGTTGCAGGGTCTGGGGAGACCCAGTACTTC. The entire variable domain, with the rest obtained from reference TRBV29-1 and TRBJ2-5, is as follows: SAVISQKPSRDICQRGTSLTIQCQVDSQVTMMFWYRQQPGQSLTLIATANQGSEATYESGFVIDKFPISRPNLTFSTLTVSNMSPEDSSIYLCSVAGSGETQYFGPGTRLLVL.

The chain couples TRBV30 to TRBJ1-5; unclear D gene. The CDR3 runs to 14 residues. V lost 2 bases and J 1 base, leaving 9 bases between the germline ends. CDR1 GTSNPN and CDR2 SVGIG come from the germline V gene (reference sequence). This chain's CDR3 is CAWSSGSSNQPQHF. CDR3 nucleotides: TGTGCCTGGAGTTCGGGGTCCAGCAATCAGCCCCAGCATTTT.

The V and J genes are TRBV5-6 and TRBJ1-4, with no clear D. Trimming shortened V by 2 bases and J by 1 base, and 9 bases separated the two germline ends. The CDR3 runs to 15 residues. Per the germline V gene, CDR1 is SGHDT and CDR2 is YYEEEE. This chain's CDR3 is CASSLGLITNEKLFF. The CDR3 DNA reads TGTGCCAGCAGCTTAGGACTTATAACTAATGAAAAACTGTTTTTT.

The J gene is TRBJ1-1, the V gene TRBV6-2 or TRBV6-3; no firm D call. Germline lookup yields CDR1 MNHEY and CDR2 SVGEGT. Trimming took off 7 bases at V and 1 base at J, with 10 bases between the two ends. CDR3 length: 13 amino acids. CDR3 coding DNA: TGTGCCAGCAACCTCGCCCGGAACACTGAAGCTTTCTTT. Its protein is CASNLARNTEAFF.